This passage covers 27 T cell receptor beta chains from one sample sequenced in a study of T cells in Graves' hyperthyroidism and ophthalmopathy. RNA transcripts served as the template for amplifying TCR beta CDR3 regions. Using the HTBI primer set, a first-round RT-PCR was run on the TCR CDR3. TCRdb re-analysed the multiplex PCR reads in MiXCR, keeping a single row per CDR3 protein. This sample carries 530,000 or so distinct CDR3 sequences, approximately 17% of them seen once, and the ten largest clones take around 17%. The sequenced material came from blood. Receptor source: a woman between 18 and 30 years old with Graves' ophthalmopathy.

As regards this clonotype: At one end the junction does not follow the germline gene, possibly because of a read error. The chain carries TRBV11-2 and TRBJ1-1; perhaps TRBD1 as D (5 bases). The germline V gene has CDR1 SGHAT and CDR2 FQNNGV. The CDR3 totals 12 residues. In DNA form, the CDR3 reads TGTGCCGGCAGCTTAGGGGTCACTGAAGCTTTCTTT. Its protein is CAGSLGVTEAFF. The full variable domain, its missing parts supplied by reference TRBV11-2 and TRBJ1-1, is EAGVAQSPRYKIIEKRQSVAFWCNPISGHATLYWYQQILGQGPKLLIQFQNNGVVDDSQLPKDRFSAERLKGVDSTLKIQPAKLEDSAVYLCAGSLGVTEAFFGQGTRLTVV.

The chain carries TRBV19 and TRBJ1-6; tentatively, D is TRBD1 (6 bases). CDR3 size: 13 residues. From germline, CDR1 is LNHDA and CDR2 SQIVND (reference sequence). Here the CDR3 DNA reads TGTGCAACGGGACAAGCAAATAATTCACCCCTCCACTTT. This translates into CATGQANNSPLHF.

The chain carries TRBV7-2 and TRBJ1-6; 9 positions match TRBD1. The CDR3 has 14 amino acids. Germline CDR1 is SGHTA and CDR2 is FQGNSA. Trimming at V came to 9 bases and at J to 8 bases, leaving 8 bases not matched to a gene. CDR3 DNA sequence: TGTGCCAGTAGTTCCGGACAGGGGCATTCACCCCTCCACTTT. Translating it yields CASSSGQGHSPLHF.

The sample holds many counts of this clonotype. The rearrangement joins TRBV27 to TRBJ1-1; the D is unclear. This CDR3 is built from 14 residues. In germline, CDR1 is MNHEY, CDR2 SMNVEV (reference sequence). Trimming pared 8 bases from V and 0 bases from J, leaving 13 bases between. The CDR3 loop reads CASSDPFMNTEAFF. CDR3 nucleotide sequence: TGTGCCAGCTCCGACCCGTTTATGAACACTGAAGCTTTCTTT.

The sample holds many counts of this clonotype. The chain carries TRBV6-2 or TRBV6-3 and TRBJ1-1; D perhaps matches TRBD1 (6 bases). The V gene lost 2 bases and the J gene lost 0 bases, with 10 bases spanning the gap. Germline CDR1 is MNHEY and CDR2 is SVGEGT. The CDR3 sequence is 15 residues long. In DNA, the CDR3 is TGTGCCAGCAGTTACCTCGGGGGCCTGAACACTGAAGCTTTCTTT. Its protein is CASSYLGGLNTEAFF.

This clonotype was detected many times. The chain has TRBV7-3 and TRBJ2-1, with 7 bases fitting TRBD2. The trim removed 6 bases at V and 1 base at J, leaving 3 bases unmatched. The CDR3 has 14 amino acids. Germline CDR1 is SGHTA and CDR2 is FQGTGA. CDR3 sequence (DNA): TGTGCCAGCAGTAACGGGGGGTCCTACAATGAGCAGTTCTTC. This translates into CASSNGGSYNEQFF.

This clonotype was seen ten or more times. The chain recombines TRBV3-1 with TRBJ2-7; 8 nucleotides match TRBD1. This CDR3 has 14 amino acids. With V trimmed by 4 bases and J by 3 bases, 5 bases remained unmatched. Germline V CDR1 and CDR2: LGHDT, YNNKEL (reference sequence). This chain's CDR3 is CASSLQTGDYEQYF. CDR3 bases: TGTGCCAGCAGCCTCCAGACAGGGGACTACGAGCAGTACTTC.

This clonotype was detected many times. The chain links TRBV30 to TRBJ2-3; 7 nucleotides line up with TRBD2. Looked up from germline, CDR1 is GTSNPN and CDR2 is SVGIG (reference sequence). V dropped 2 bases and J dropped 5; count of bases not matched to a gene: 7. The CDR3 is made up of 14 amino acids. CDR3 loop: CAWSRSLAVDTQYF. The CDR3 bases are TGTGCCTGGAGTAGGAGCCTAGCGGTAGATACGCAGTATTTT.

This clonotype occurred a few times. CDR3 amino acids: CAWAGREFYGYTF. The CDR3 DNA reads as TGTGCCTGGGCCGGAAGGGAATTCTATGGCTACACCTTC. The chain has TRBV30 and TRBJ1-2; unclear D gene. Trimming took 5 bases from V and 4 from J, leaving 14 bases between them. Germline CDR1 GTSNPN, CDR2 SVGIG (reference sequence). The CDR3 is 13 amino acids.

This clonotype was seen at least ten times. The chain is built from TRBV2 and TRBJ1-5; 8 bases are a match to TRBD1. Germline V gene sequence: CDR1 SNHLY, CDR2 FYNNEI. This CDR3 region has 15 residues. The junction had 2 bases not matched to a gene; V was cut back by 1 base and J by 3 bases. CDR3 loop: CASSEGQGANQPQHF. DNA of the CDR3: TGTGCCAGCAGTGAAGGGCAGGGGGCCAATCAGCCCCAGCATTTT.

The chain has TRBV28 and TRBJ2-3; 7 bases map to TRBD2. The CDR3 sequence is 16 residues long. Trimming took 6 bases from V and 5 from J; bases not matched to a gene: 14. CDR1 MDHEN and CDR2 SYDVKM come from the germline V gene. The CDR3, as DNA: TGTGCCAGCAGCCAAGCGGCGGGAGTGGTTGGAGATACGCAGTATTTT. The encoded protein is CASSQAAGVVGDTQYF.

This clonotype occurred many times. The gene calls are TRBV7-6 and TRBJ2-7; 9 bases are a match to TRBD2. V lost 0 bases to trimming and J lost 3 bases; unmatched junction nucleotides: 9. This CDR3 has 17 residues. CDR1 is SGHVS, CDR2 FNYEAQ, per germline. CDR3 DNA: TGTGCCAGCAGCTTAGCGTTTGGCCTAGCGGGGAGCTACGAGCAGTACTTC. Protein: CASSLAFGLAGSYEQYF.

This clonotype has at least ten counts. The chain is built from TRBV6-2 or TRBV6-3 and TRBJ2-1, with a tentative D call TRBD1 (6 bases). With 0 bases removed from V and 4 bases from J, the gap between germline ends came to 10 bases. Germline-derived CDR1 and CDR2 are MNHEY and SVGEGT. The CDR3 loop spans 15 amino acids. The CDR3 DNA follows: TGTGCCAGCAGTTACTCGGGGGCCGTATACAATGAGCAGTTCTTC. The encoded protein is CASSYSGAVYNEQFF.

The chain links TRBV27 to TRBJ1-6, with D maybe TRBD1 (5 bases). The V end lost 9 bases, the J end lost 6 bases, and 30 bases lay between the germline ends. The CDR3 loop spans 19 amino acids. The germline V gene encodes CDR1 MNHEY and CDR2 SMNVEV (reference sequence). CDR3 in DNA: TGTGCCAGGGGGGGTGGAAAGATCCGCGGGTTCCCCTTTAATTCACCCCTCCACTTT. Its protein is CARGGGKIRGFPFNSPLHF.

CDR3 bases: TGTGCCACCAGTGACAGGGCTGGTACTGAAGCTTTCTTT. Amino acids: CATSDRAGTEAFF. The chain has TRBV24-1 and TRBJ1-1; possibly TRBD1 for D (5 bases). The CDR3 has 13 residues. V was cut by 4 bases and J by 5 bases, with 10 bases left in between. CDR1 is KGHDR and CDR2 is SFDVKD in the germline V gene.

This clonotype has just a few counts. The rearrangement links TRBV19 to TRBJ1-2, with a tentative D call TRBD1 (5 bases). This CDR3 region has 15 residues. Per the germline V gene, CDR1 is LNHDA and CDR2 is SQIVND (reference sequence). Between the trimmed V and J ends, which lost 5 bases and 6 bases, there was a span of 19 bases. CDR3: CASSVNRDVFHGYTF. CDR3 nucleotides: TGTGCCAGTAGTGTCAATCGGGACGTATTCCATGGCTACACCTTC.

About this clonotype: This may be a read error, as it is one base from a much larger clone. V gene TRBV15 combines with J gene TRBJ2-3; 8 bases are shared with TRBD2. Germline V gene data show CDR1 as LNHNV and CDR2 as YYDKDF (reference sequence). The CDR3 is made up of 14 amino acids. Written as DNA, the CDR3 is TGTGCCACCGGCAGCGGGGGTAGCACAGATACGCAGTATTTT. Its translation: CATGSGGSTDTQYF.

The rearrangement uses TRBV18 and TRBJ2-1; 8 bases map to TRBD2. This CDR3 comprises 14 residues. V was pared by 3 bases and J by 9 bases, with 7 bases of the junction left unmatched. Per the germline V gene, CDR1 is KGHSH and CDR2 is LQKENI. The CDR3 DNA sequence: TGTGCCAGCTCACCCTATACCGCGGGAGGTGAGCAGTTCTTC. This codes for CASSPYTAGGEQFF.

CDR3 sequence (DNA): TGTGCCAGCAGCCCCTCAGACAGGGGGGTGCATGGCTACACCTTC. Translated: CASSPSDRGVHGYTF. The chain is built from TRBV11-3 and TRBJ1-2; 9 bases are shared with TRBD1. The V gene's germline CDR1 is SGHNT and CDR2 YENEEA. This CDR3 is built from 15 residues. Trimming at V came to 5 bases and at J to 6 bases, leaving 10 bases not matched to a gene.

This clonotype was found many times. The V call is TRBV30, the J call TRBJ2-1; D is ambiguous. V lost 0 bases and J 6 bases, leaving 6 bases between the germline ends. Germline-derived CDR1 and CDR2 are GTSNPN and SVGIG (reference sequence). This CDR3 contains 12 residues. The DNA of the CDR3 is TGTGCCTGGAGTGTTTACAGCAATGAGCAGTTCTTC. Translated, it gives CAWSVYSNEQFF.

Written as DNA, the CDR3 is TGTGCCAGTACCTACGGGCAGGGACCGCCGCCGACTGAAGCTTTCTTT. Its translation is CASTYGQGPPPTEAFF. The V and J genes are TRBV19 and TRBJ1-1, with D possibly matching TRBD1 (5 bases). Germline V lookup: CDR1 LNHDA, CDR2 SQIVND (reference sequence). V dropped 7 bases and J dropped 5 bases, with 23 bases sitting between them. This CDR3 has 16 amino acids.

This clonotype was picked up a small number of times. CDR3 protein: CASSLLNRANTGELFF. The CDR3 nucleotides read TGTGCCAGCAGTTTATTAAACAGGGCCAACACCGGGGAGCTGTTTTTT. The rearrangement uses TRBV27 and TRBJ2-2; possibly TRBD1 for D (6 bases). Trimming removed 1 base from V and 2 bases from J, with 11 bases in between. This CDR3 has 16 residues. Germline CDR1 and CDR2: MNHEY and SMNVEV (reference sequence).

A few counts support this clonotype. In DNA, the CDR3 is TGCGCCAGCAGCCCCTGGACAGGGGGCGTCACTGAAGCTTTCTTT. Its translation is CASSPWTGGVTEAFF. The chain carries TRBV4-1 and TRBJ1-1; 11 bases match TRBD1. Germline V CDR1 and CDR2: MGHRA, YSYEKL. Trimming removed 4 bases from V and 4 bases from J; junction bases left unmatched: 5. The CDR3 extends over 15 amino acids.

This clonotype was seen repeatedly, ten times or more. For the CDR3, the DNA is TGCAGCGTTGTAGGGTACAATGAGCAGTTCTTC. It encodes CSVVGYNEQFF. This chain uses TRBV29-1 with TRBJ2-1, with D unresolved. This CDR3 is 11 amino acids long. V lost 4 bases to trimming and J lost 4 bases, with 5 bases between them. Per the germline V gene, CDR1 is SQVTM and CDR2 is ANQGSEA.

The rearrangement uses TRBV28 and TRBJ1-5; D is undetermined. This CDR3 contains 13 residues. Germline CDR1 MDHEN, CDR2 SYDVKM. Trimming stripped 5 bases from V and 1 base from J, with 6 bases between. CDR3 in amino acids: CASSPPSNQPQHF. Here the CDR3 DNA reads TGTGCCAGCAGTCCCCCGAGCAATCAGCCCCAGCATTTT.

In this sample, this clonotype turned up a few times. The gene calls are TRBV7-9 and TRBJ1-2; no firm D call. Germline lookup yields CDR1 SEHNR and CDR2 FQNEAQ (reference sequence). This CDR3 has 13 residues. The V and J ends lost 5 bases and 9 bases respectively, with 16 bases between them. The CDR3 spells CASSPDASSRYTF. The CDR3 DNA reads as TGTGCCAGCAGCCCAGACGCGTCTAGTCGCTACACCTTC.

This clonotype was observed a handful of times. This chain links TRBV6-1 with TRBJ2-2; 9 bases match TRBD1. CDR1 is MNHNS and CDR2 is SASEGT in the germline V gene. The CDR3 totals 17 residues. V lost 3 bases, J lost 2 bases, and 7 bases stayed unmatched. This CDR3 reads CASSEGQGLPNTGELFF. CDR3 DNA sequence: TGTGCCAGCAGTGAGGGACAGGGCTTGCCTAACACCGGGGAGCTGTTTTTT.